This entry lists 5 T cell receptor beta chains sequenced from one sample in a study of T-cell memory formation after mild COVID-19. TCRdb re-called the 5' RACE reads through MiXCR, storing one row per CDR3 protein. Here the sample spans about 610,000 distinct CDR3 sequences, roughly a sixth being singletons. The sequencing input was PBMCs or a T cell subset sorted from them (not recorded which). All receptors derive from an adult woman who had mild COVID-19 (a few samples of this study predate the infection). Cell type and time point are not known.

The chain couples TRBV6-1 to TRBJ1-4, with D perhaps matching TRBD1 (5 bases). V was clipped by 2 bases and J by 8 bases, with 12 bases between them. The CDR3 runs to 14 residues. Germline V gene sequence: CDR1 MNHNS, CDR2 SASEGT. The CDR3, as DNA: TGTGCCAGCAGTGAACGGGGGGGACGGGAAAAACTGTTTTTT. Protein product: CASSERGGREKLFF.

This clonotype was detected ten times or more. This chain joins TRBV7-2 and TRBJ2-7, with D hard to call. Between the trimmed V and J ends, which lost 2 bases and 0 bases, there was a span of 11 bases. The CDR3 is 15 amino acids. From germline, CDR1 is SGHTA and CDR2 FQGNSA. The CDR3 spells CASSLSEQSSYEQYF. The CDR3 DNA is TGTGCCAGCAGCTTATCGGAGCAGAGCTCCTACGAGCAGTACTTC.

This clonotype was seen many times. The chain is built from TRBV20-1 and TRBJ1-6; D may be TRBD1 (6 bases). V lost 0 bases and J 0 bases, leaving 12 bases between the germline ends. There are 17 residues in the CDR3. Germline CDR1 and CDR2: DFQATT and SNEGSKA (reference sequence). CDR3 sequence (DNA): TGCAGTGCTAGAGATCAGGACAGAAGCTCCTATAATTCACCCCTCCACTTT. It yields the protein CSARDQDRSSYNSPLHF.

In its sample, this clonotype was seen many times. The rearrangement joins TRBV20-1 to TRBJ2-2; D is tentatively TRBD1 or TRBD2 (7 bases each). The V gene lost 3 bases and the J gene lost 4 bases, with 15 bases spanning the gap. This CDR3 is 15 amino acids long. Germline CDR1 reads DFQATT; CDR2 reads SNEGSKA (reference sequence). Written as DNA, the CDR3 is TGCAGTGCTAGGAGGGAGGGGGCGACCACCGGGGAGCTGTTTTTT. It translates to CSARREGATTGELFF.

This clonotype was counted a few times. The chain combines TRBV19 with TRBJ1-2; 9 bases fit TRBD1. This CDR3 spans 14 amino acids. The V segment lost 5 bases and the J segment 5 bases; nucleotides outside the gene matches: 6. Germline V lookup: CDR1 LNHDA, CDR2 SQIVND (reference sequence). The CDR3 coding sequence is TGTGCCAGTAGTCCTTCGGACAGGGGATATGGCTACACCTTC. As protein: CASSPSDRGYGYTF.